This T cell receptor beta chain was sequenced for a study of cytomegalovirus exposure and HLA in healthy donors. This CDR3 has 15 residues. Trimming removed 4 bases at V and 0 bases at J, with 13 bases between. The germline V gene has CDR1 SGHRS and CDR2 YFSETQ. Use of 60 Vbeta and 13 Jbeta primers characterized the PCR. The table came from immunoSEQ multiplex PCR; TCRdb's copy has only in-frame clones and leaves some out. The sample lists about 110,000 clones, roughly three quarters occurring once. This clone was recorded a few times. The TCR sequence derives from a man between 18 and 29 years old in good health and CMV-seronegative. Sequenced sample: PBMCs. V and J are TRBV5-1 and TRBJ1-1, with D unresolved. The CDR3 DNA follows: TGCGCCAGCAGCAACCCACAGTCCTTGAACACTGAAGCTTTCTTT. Protein product: CASSNPQSLNTEAFF. Variable domain in full (rest from reference TRBV5-1 and TRBJ1-1): KAGVTQTPRYLIKTRGQQVTLSCSPISGHRSVSWYQQTPGQGLQFLFEYFSETQRNKGNFPGRFSGRQFSNSRSEMNVSTLELGDSALYLCASSNPQSLNTEAFFGQGTRLTVV.